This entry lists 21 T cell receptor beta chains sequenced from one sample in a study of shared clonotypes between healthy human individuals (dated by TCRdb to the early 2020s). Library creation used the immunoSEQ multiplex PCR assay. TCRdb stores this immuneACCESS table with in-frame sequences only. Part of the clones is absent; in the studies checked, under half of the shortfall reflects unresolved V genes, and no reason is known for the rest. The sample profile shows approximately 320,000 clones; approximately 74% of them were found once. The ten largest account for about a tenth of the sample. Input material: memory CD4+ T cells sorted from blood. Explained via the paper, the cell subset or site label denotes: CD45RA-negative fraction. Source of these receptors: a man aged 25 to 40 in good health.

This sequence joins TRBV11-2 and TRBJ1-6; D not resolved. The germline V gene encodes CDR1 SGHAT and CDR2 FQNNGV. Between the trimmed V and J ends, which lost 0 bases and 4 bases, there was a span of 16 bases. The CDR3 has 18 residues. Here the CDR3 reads CASSLDPTTTGYNSPLHF. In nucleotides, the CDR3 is TGTGCCAGCAGCTTAGACCCGACAACTACGGGATATAATTCACCCCTCCACTTT.

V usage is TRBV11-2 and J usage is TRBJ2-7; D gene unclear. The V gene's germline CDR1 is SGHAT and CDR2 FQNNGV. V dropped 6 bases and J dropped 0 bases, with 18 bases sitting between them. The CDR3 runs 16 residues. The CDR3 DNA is TGTGCCAGCAGGAAACTTACTGGCAGAACCTCCTACGAGCAGTACTTC. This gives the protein CASRKLTGRTSYEQYF.

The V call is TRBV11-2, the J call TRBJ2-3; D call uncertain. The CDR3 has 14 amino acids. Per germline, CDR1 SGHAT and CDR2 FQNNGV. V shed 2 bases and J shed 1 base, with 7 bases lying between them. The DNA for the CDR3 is TGTGCCAGCAGCTTAAATATAGGCACAGATACGCAGTATTTT. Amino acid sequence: CASSLNIGTDTQYF. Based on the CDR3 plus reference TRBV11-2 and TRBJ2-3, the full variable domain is EAGVAQSPRYKIIEKRQSVAFWCNPISGHATLYWYQQILGQGPKLLIQFQNNGVVDDSQLPKDRFSAERLKGVDSTLKIQPAKLEDSAVYLCASSLNIGTDTQYFGPGTRLTVL.

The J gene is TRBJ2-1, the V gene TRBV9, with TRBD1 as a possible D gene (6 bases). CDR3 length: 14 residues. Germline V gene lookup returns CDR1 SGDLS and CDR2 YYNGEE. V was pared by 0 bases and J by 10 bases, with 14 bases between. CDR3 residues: CASSVGTATGEQFF. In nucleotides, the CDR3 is TGTGCCAGCAGCGTAGGGACAGCCACAGGAGAGCAGTTCTTC.

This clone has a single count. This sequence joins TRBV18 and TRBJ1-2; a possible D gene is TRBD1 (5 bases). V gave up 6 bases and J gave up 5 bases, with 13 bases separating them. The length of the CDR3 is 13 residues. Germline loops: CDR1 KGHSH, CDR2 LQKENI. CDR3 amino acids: CASSHKTDYGYTF. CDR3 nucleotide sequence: TGTGCCAGCTCCCACAAGACAGATTATGGCTACACCTTC. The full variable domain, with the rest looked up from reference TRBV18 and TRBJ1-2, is NAGVMQNPRHLVRRRGQEARLRCSPMKGHSHVYWYRQLPEEGLKFMVYLQKENIIDESGMPKERFSAEFPKEGPSILRIQQVVRGDSAAYFCASSHKTDYGYTFGSGTRLTVV.

The CDR3 here is CASSLAGATDTQYF. The CDR3 DNA reads as TGTGCCAGCAGCTTGGCGGGGGCCACAGATACGCAGTATTTT. This chain connects TRBV5-4 to TRBJ2-3; possibly TRBD1 or TRBD2 for D (6 bases each). The ends were cut back, 0 bases at V and 2 bases at J, with 7 bases in the middle. CDR3 length: 14 amino acids. CDR1 is SGHNT, CDR2 YYREEE, per germline (reference sequence).

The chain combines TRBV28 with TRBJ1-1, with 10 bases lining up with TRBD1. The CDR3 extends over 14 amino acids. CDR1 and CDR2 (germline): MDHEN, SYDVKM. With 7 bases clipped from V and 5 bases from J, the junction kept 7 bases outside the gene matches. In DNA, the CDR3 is TGTGCCAGCACTAAGACAGGGGGCCTAACTGAAGCTTTCTTT. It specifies CASTKTGGLTEAFF.

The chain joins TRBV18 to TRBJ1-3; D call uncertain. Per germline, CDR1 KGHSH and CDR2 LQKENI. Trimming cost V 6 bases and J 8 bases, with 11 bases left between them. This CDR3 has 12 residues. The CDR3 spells CASSPAIHTIYF. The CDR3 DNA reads TGTGCCAGCTCCCCCGCCATCCACACCATATATTTT.

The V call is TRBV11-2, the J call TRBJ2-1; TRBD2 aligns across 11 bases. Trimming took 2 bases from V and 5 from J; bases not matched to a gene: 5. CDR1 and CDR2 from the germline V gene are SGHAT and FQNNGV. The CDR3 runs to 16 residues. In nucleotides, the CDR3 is TGTGCCAGCAGCTTATTTGGGACTAGCGGCAACAATGAGCAGTTCTTC. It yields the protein CASSLFGTSGNNEQFF.

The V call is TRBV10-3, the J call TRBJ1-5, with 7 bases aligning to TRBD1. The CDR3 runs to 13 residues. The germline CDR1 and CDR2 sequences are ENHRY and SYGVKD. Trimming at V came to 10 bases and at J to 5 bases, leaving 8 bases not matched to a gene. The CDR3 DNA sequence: TGTGCCACAACCGGGACAGAGGATCAGCCCCAGCATTTT. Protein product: CATTGTEDQPQHF.

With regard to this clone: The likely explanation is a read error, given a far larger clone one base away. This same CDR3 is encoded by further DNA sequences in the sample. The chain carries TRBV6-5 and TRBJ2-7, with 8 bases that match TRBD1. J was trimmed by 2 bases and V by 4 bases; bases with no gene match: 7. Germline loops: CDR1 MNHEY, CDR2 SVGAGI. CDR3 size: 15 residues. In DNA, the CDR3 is TGTGCCAGCAGTTTCAATCAGGGGGCTACCTACGAGCAGTACTTC. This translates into CASSFNQGATYEQYF.

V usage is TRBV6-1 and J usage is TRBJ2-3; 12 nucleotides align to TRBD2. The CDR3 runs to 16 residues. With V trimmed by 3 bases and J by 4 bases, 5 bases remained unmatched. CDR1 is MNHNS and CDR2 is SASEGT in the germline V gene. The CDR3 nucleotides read TGTGCCAGCAGTGAGTCGGCTAGCGGGAGGGCAGATACGCAGTATTTT. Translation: CASSESASGRADTQYF.

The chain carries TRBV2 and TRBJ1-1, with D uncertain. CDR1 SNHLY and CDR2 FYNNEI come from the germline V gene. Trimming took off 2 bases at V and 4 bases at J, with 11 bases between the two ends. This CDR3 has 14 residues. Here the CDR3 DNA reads TGTGCCAGCAGTGAACAAGTTTCTGGCACTGAAGCTTTCTTT. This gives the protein CASSEQVSGTEAFF.

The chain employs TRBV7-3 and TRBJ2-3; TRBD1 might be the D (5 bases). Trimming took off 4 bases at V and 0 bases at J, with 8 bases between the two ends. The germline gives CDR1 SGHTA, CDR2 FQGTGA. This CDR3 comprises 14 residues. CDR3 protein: CASSWQGSTDTQYF. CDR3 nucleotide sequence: TGTGCCAGCAGCTGGCAGGGAAGCACAGATACGCAGTATTTT.

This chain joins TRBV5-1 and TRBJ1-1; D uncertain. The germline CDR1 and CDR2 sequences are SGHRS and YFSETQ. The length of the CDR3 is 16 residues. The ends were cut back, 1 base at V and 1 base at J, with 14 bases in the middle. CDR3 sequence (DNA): TGCGCCAGCAGCTTGTTGTCCTTCGCGGCGAACACTGAAGCTTTCTTT. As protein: CASSLLSFAANTEAFF.

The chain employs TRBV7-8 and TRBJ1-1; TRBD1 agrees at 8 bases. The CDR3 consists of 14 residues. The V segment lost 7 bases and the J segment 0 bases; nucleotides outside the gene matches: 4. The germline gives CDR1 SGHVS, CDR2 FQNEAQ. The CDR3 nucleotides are TGTGCCAGCAACAGGGGGAGTATGAACACTGAAGCTTTCTTT. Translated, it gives CASNRGSMNTEAFF. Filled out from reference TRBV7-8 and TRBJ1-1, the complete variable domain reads GAGVSQSPRYKVAKRGQDVALRCDPISGHVSLFWYQQALGQGPEFLTYFQNEAQLDKSGLPSDRFFAERPEGSVSTLKIQRTQQEDSAVYLCASNRGSMNTEAFFGQGTRLTVV.

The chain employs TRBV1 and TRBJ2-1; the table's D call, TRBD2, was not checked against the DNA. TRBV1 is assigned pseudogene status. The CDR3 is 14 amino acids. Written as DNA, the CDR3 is TGCACCAGCAGACTCAGCGCCTTATACAATGAGCAGTTCTTC. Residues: CTSRLSALYNEQFF.

The DNA for the CDR3 is TGTGCCAGCAGTTACTCTGCAGCTGCCGAGCAGTACTTC. Translation: CASSYSAAAEQYF. The rearrangement joins TRBV6-6 to TRBJ2-7; no definite D call. Trimming stripped 0 bases from V and 6 bases from J, with 9 bases between. The V gene's germline CDR1 is MNHNY and CDR2 SVGAGI (reference sequence). CDR3 length equals 13 residues.

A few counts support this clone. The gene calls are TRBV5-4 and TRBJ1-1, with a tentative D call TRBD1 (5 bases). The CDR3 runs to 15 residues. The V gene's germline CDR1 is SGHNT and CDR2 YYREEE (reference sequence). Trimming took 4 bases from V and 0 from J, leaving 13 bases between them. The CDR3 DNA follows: TGTGCCAGCAGCGAAAAGACAGCTCTGAACACTGAAGCTTTCTTT. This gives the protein CASSEKTALNTEAFF.

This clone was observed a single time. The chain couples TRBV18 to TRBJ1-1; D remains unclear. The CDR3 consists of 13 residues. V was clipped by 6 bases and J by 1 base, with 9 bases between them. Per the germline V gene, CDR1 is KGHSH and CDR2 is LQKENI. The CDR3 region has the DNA TGTGCCAGCTCCGAGAAGGGGAACACTGAAGCTTTCTTT. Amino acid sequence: CASSEKGNTEAFF.

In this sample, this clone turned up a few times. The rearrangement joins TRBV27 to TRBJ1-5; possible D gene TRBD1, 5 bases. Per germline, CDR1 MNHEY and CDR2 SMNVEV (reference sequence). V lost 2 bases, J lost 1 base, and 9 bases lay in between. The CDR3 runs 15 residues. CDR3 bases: TGTGCCAGCAGTTTAATCAGGGTAAGCAATCAGCCCCAGCATTTT. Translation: CASSLIRVSNQPQHF.